The 20 T cell receptor beta chains below come from one sample, sequenced in a study of blood T cell repertoires in COVID-19 (dated by TCRdb to 2020 to 2021). Library generation was performed with the immunoSEQ multiplex PCR assay. Entries here come from immuneACCESS through TCRdb and include only in-frame sequences with V and J called. Some clones fail to appear in such tables; in the studies checked, an unresolved V gene covers under half of the shortfall, and the cause of the remainder is unknown. For this sample the table gives a few hundred thousand clones, of which roughly four fifths were detected only once. The top ten constitute about 5.6% of the sample. The material sequenced was peripheral blood. The receptors stem from a woman aged 70-85 years with COVID-19, enrolled during active disease.

CDR3 residues: CASRSTGHTNTEAFF. The CDR3 nucleotides read TGTGCCAGCAGAAGCACGGGACATACGAACACTGAAGCTTTCTTT. The chain carries TRBV2 and TRBJ1-1; D is perhaps TRBD1 (6 bases). From germline, CDR1 is SNHLY and CDR2 FYNNEI. The CDR3 consists of 15 residues. V was shortened by 6 bases and J by 1 base, with 15 bases between the two germline ends.

This chain uses TRBV19 with TRBJ1-1, with 7 bases fitting TRBD1. J was trimmed by 2 bases and V by 8 bases; bases with no gene match: 8. The CDR3 totals 14 residues. CDR1 LNHDA and CDR2 SQIVND come from the germline V gene (reference sequence). CDR3 sequence: CASSHRGPNTEAFF. CDR3 sequence (DNA): TGTGCCAGTTCCCACAGGGGCCCAAACACTGAAGCTTTCTTT.

The chain combines TRBV7-2 with TRBJ2-5; 14 bases match TRBD2. Per the germline V gene, CDR1 is SGHTA and CDR2 is FQGNSA. This CDR3 spans 16 amino acids. J lost 2 bases, V lost 4 bases, and 3 bases had no gene match. In DNA form, the CDR3 reads TGTGCCAGCAGCTGGGGGACTAGCGGGGGACAAGAGACCCAGTACTTC. This codes for CASSWGTSGGQETQYF.

This chain links TRBV5-4 with TRBJ2-1; 16 nucleotides line up with TRBD2. V lost 4 bases and J lost 7; bases outside the gene matches: 11. CDR1 SGHNT and CDR2 YYREEE come from the germline V gene (reference sequence). This CDR3 comprises 18 residues. Written as DNA, the CDR3 is TGTGCCAGCAGCGCGGGACTAGCGGGAGGGCCACGTAAGAATGAGCAGTTCTTC. It is translated as CASSAGLAGGPRKNEQFF.

The CDR3 DNA reads as TGCAGCGCCTCCGGACAGGGGTTTAGGGATACGCAGTATTTT. It is translated as CSASGQGFRDTQYF. The V call is TRBV29-1, the J call TRBJ2-3, with 9 bases identical to TRBD1. Per the germline V gene, CDR1 is SQVTM and CDR2 is ANQGSEA. This CDR3 comprises 14 residues. J was trimmed by 6 bases and V by 7 bases; bases with no gene match: 11.

The rearrangement joins TRBV3-1 (or the pseudogene TRBV3-2) to TRBJ2-5; 13 bases line up with TRBD2. The length of the CDR3 is 20 residues. Per the germline V gene, CDR1 is LGHDT and CDR2 is YNNKEL (reference sequence). Trimming at V came to 2 bases and at J to 0 bases, leaving 12 bases not matched to a gene. CDR3 region: CASSQQRRLAGGRDQETQYF. Here the CDR3 DNA reads TGTGCCAGCAGCCAACAGCGGAGACTAGCGGGAGGCCGAGACCAAGAGACCCAGTACTTC.

This chain uses TRBV11-2 with TRBJ2-7; TRBD2 matches 8 bases. Trimming cost V 1 base and J 3 bases; bases outside gene matches: 5. The CDR3 length is 15 residues. From germline, CDR1 is SGHAT and CDR2 FQNNGV. The CDR3 loop is CASSLGGTRYYEQYF. The CDR3 bases are TGTGCCAGCAGCTTAGGGGGGACTAGATACTACGAGCAGTACTTC.

The genes are TRBV3-1 (or the pseudogene TRBV3-2) and TRBJ1-4; D is perhaps TRBD1 (6 bases). Between the trimmed V and J ends, which lost 0 bases and 6 bases, there was a span of 14 bases. The CDR3 covers 16 residues. CDR1 and CDR2 (germline): LGHDT, YNNKEL (reference sequence). The CDR3: CASSQERGTRHEKLFF. The CDR3 DNA reads as TGTGCCAGCAGCCAAGAAAGGGGGACAAGACATGAAAAACTGTTTTTT.

The V and J genes are TRBV24-1 and TRBJ2-5; 7 nucleotides match TRBD1. CDR1 is KGHDR and CDR2 is SFDVKD in the germline V gene. The CDR3 has 15 amino acids. V shed 10 bases, J shed 2 bases, and the junction held 12 bases outside the gene matches. Here the CDR3 reads CATSFQQGKQETQYF. For the CDR3, the DNA is TGTGCCACGTCTTTTCAACAGGGGAAACAAGAGACCCAGTACTTC.

The V and J genes are TRBV27 and TRBJ1-2; 8 bases fit TRBD1. The V gene's germline CDR1 is MNHEY and CDR2 SMNVEV (reference sequence). Trimming at V came to 8 bases and at J to 6 bases, leaving 8 bases not matched to a gene. This CDR3 contains 13 residues. CDR3 nucleotide sequence: TGTGCCAGCGGATATTCGACAGGGGATGGCTACACCTTC. Protein sequence: CASGYSTGDGYTF.

This clone came up a few times. The CDR3: CASSQEGAGNFYGYTF. The CDR3 DNA reads TGCGCCAGCAGCCAAGAAGGGGCCGGAAACTTCTATGGCTACACCTTC. The chain combines TRBV4-3 with TRBJ1-2; a weak D match, TRBD1 (5 bases). The V gene lost 0 bases and the J gene lost 4 bases, with 15 bases spanning the gap. Per germline, CDR1 LGHNA and CDR2 YSLEER. The CDR3 loop spans 16 amino acids.

The gene calls are TRBV5-4 and TRBJ2-1, with TRBD1 matching 9 bases. This CDR3 is built from 15 residues. The germline gives CDR1 SGHNT, CDR2 YYREEE (reference sequence). With V trimmed by 3 bases and J by 4 bases, 5 bases remained unmatched. The DNA of the CDR3 is TGTGCCAGCAGCTCTCCCGGGACAGGGTACAATGAGCAGTTCTTC. Its translation: CASSSPGTGYNEQFF.

The chain employs TRBV20-1 and TRBJ2-1; the D is unclear. Germline assignment: CDR1 DFQATT and CDR2 SNEGSKA (reference sequence). The CDR3 runs 11 residues. V was clipped by 2 bases and J by 5 bases, with 4 bases between them. CDR3 residues: CSARIDNEQFF. DNA for the CDR3: TGCAGTGCTAGAATAGACAATGAGCAGTTCTTC.

The chain couples TRBV6-6 to TRBJ2-5, with D tentatively TRBD2 (6 bases). CDR3 size: 15 residues. Germline loops: CDR1 MNHNY, CDR2 SVGAGI (reference sequence). V lost 5 bases and J 0 bases, leaving 13 bases between the germline ends. CDR3 residues: CASSGSGWYQETQYF. CDR3 DNA sequence: TGTGCCAGCAGTGGTAGCGGTTGGTACCAAGAGACCCAGTACTTC.

The chain joins TRBV18 to TRBJ2-3; D unclear. The CDR3 totals 13 residues. Germline V gene data show CDR1 as KGHSH and CDR2 as LQKENI. With 4 bases removed from V and 3 bases from J, the gap between germline ends came to 8 bases. Written as DNA, the CDR3 is TGTGCCAGCTCACAATCTCGGACAGATACGCAGTATTTT. Translation gives CASSQSRTDTQYF.

The chain is built from TRBV18 and TRBJ2-2; no definite D call. The V end was cut by 5 bases, the J end by 6 bases, with 7 bases between. This CDR3 is built from 12 residues. The germline V gene has CDR1 KGHSH and CDR2 LQKENI. CDR3 coding DNA: TGTGCCAGCTCAAACTTGGCCGGGGAGCTGTTTTTT. Amino acid sequence: CASSNLAGELFF. The whole variable domain, filled in from reference TRBV18 and TRBJ2-2, reads NAGVMQNPRHLVRRRGQEARLRCSPMKGHSHVYWYRQLPEEGLKFMVYLQKENIIDESGMPKERFSAEFPKEGPSILRIQQVVRGDSAAYFCASSNLAGELFFGEGSRLTVL.

This clone was recorded only once. This chain joins TRBV30 and TRBJ1-6; 11 nucleotides align to TRBD1. CDR3 length equals 14 residues. V was pared by 1 base and J by 9 bases, with 2 bases of the junction left unmatched. Germline V gene sequence: CDR1 GTSNPN, CDR2 SVGIG (reference sequence). The CDR3 DNA reads TGTGCCTGGAGTGCGGGGACAGGGGGTTCACCCCTCCACTTT. Protein sequence: CAWSAGTGGSPLHF. Full variable domain (rest looked up from reference TRBV30 and TRBJ1-6): SQTIHQWPATLVQPVGSPLSLECTVEGTSNPNLYWYRQAAGRGLQLLFYSVGIGQISSEVPQNLSASRPQDRQFILSSKKLLLSDSGFYLCAWSAGTGGSPLHFGNGTRLTVT.

V is TRBV28 and J is TRBJ1-2, with D hard to call. The CDR3 is made up of 15 amino acids. Trimming shortened V by 5 bases and J by 2 bases, and 15 bases separated the two germline ends. The germline CDR1 and CDR2 sequences are MDHEN and SYDVKM. This chain's CDR3 is CASSTSGSPNYGYTF. The CDR3 DNA is TGTGCCAGCAGTACATCGGGGTCGCCCAACTATGGCTACACCTTC.

The chain couples TRBV7-2 to TRBJ1-1; TRBD1 aligns across 7 bases. The CDR3 spans 13 residues. V lost 5 bases, J lost 8 bases, and 8 bases stayed unmatched. The V gene's germline CDR1 is SGHTA and CDR2 FQGNSA. CDR3 nucleotide sequence: TGTGCCAGCAGCGGAGACAGGGTAACAGAAGCTTTCTTT. Translation gives CASSGDRVTEAFF. Based on the CDR3 plus reference TRBV7-2 and TRBJ1-1, the full variable domain is GAGVSQSPSNKVTEKGKDVELRCDPISGHTALYWYRQSLGQGLEFLIYFQGNSAPDKSGLPSDRFSAERTGGSVSTLTIQRTQQEDSAVYLCASSGDRVTEAFFGQGTRLTVV.

The V call is TRBV28, the J call TRBJ2-1; the D gene is possibly TRBD1 (5 bases). V lost 4 bases, J lost 2 bases, and 12 bases lay in between. CDR1 MDHEN and CDR2 SYDVKM come from the germline V gene. CDR3 length: 15 amino acids. Here the CDR3 DNA reads TGTGCCAGCAGTTCCAGACAGACTGCCTACAATGAGCAGTTCTTC. Its protein is CASSSRQTAYNEQFF. Using reference TRBV28 and TRBJ2-1 for the parts outside the CDR3, the full variable domain is DVKVTQSSRYLVKRTGEKVFLECVQDMDHENMFWYRQDPGLGLRLIYFSYDVKMKEKGDIPEGYSVSREKKERFSLILESASTNQTSMYLCASSSRQTAYNEQFFGPGTRLTVL.